This TCR beta chain was sequenced during a study of T-cell memory formation after mild COVID-19. Study-wide background: Each donor largely had its own TCR clusters.

The CDR3 spans 20 residues. Germline CDR1 SGHTA, CDR2 FQGTGA. V shed 5 bases, J shed 4 bases, and the junction held 20 bases outside the gene matches. TCRdb ran MiXCR on the 5' RACE reads and lists one entry per CDR3 protein. The sample records 300,000 to 400,000 distinct CDR3 sequences, about a sixth being singletons. This clonotype was seen a handful of times. The target antigen is unknown. Study findings and constraints: Memory from before infection featured some responding clones, which suggests cross-reactive memory joined.

Sequencing was carried out using PBMCs or a T cell subset sorted from them (not recorded which). The chain links TRBV7-3 to TRBJ2-2, with 9 bases aligning to TRBD1. This receptor was obtained from a man between 18 and 35 years old who had mild COVID-19 (a few samples of this study predate the infection). Cell type and time point are not known. CDR3 in DNA: TGTGCCAGCAGCCCCTCGTCAGTATTAACGGCGACAGGGGGCACCGGGGAGCTGTTTTTT. Protein: CASSPSSVLTATGGTGELFF. Using reference TRBV7-3 and TRBJ2-2 for the parts outside the CDR3, the full variable domain is GAGVSQTPSNKVTEKGKYVELRCDPISGHTALYWYRQSLGQGPEFLIYFQGTGAADDSGLPNDRFFAVRPEGSVSTLKIQRTERGDSAVYLCASSPSSVLTATGGTGELFFGEGSRLTVL.